Below, 22 T cell receptor beta chains from the same sample are listed, as sequenced in a study of shared clonotypes between healthy human individuals (dated by TCRdb to the early 2020s). Library preparation was by the immunoSEQ multiplex PCR assay. The source is immuneACCESS, and TCRdb retained only in-frame sequences with V and J called. Part of the clones is not carried over; for the studies checked, unresolved V genes explain less than half of this, and the remainder is unexplained. The sample profile shows 550,000 to 800,000 clones; around two thirds of them were found once. Over 1.5% of the sample rests with the top ten. Sequencing was done on a sample of memory CD4+ T cells sorted from blood. The cell subset or site label, as the study defines it: CD45RA-negative fraction. The source is a woman aged 30 to 39 in good health.

The chain uses TRBV27 and TRBJ2-5; the match to TRBD2 covers 9 bases. The CDR3 is 15 residues long. J lost 6 bases, V lost 3 bases, and 8 bases had no gene match. Per the germline V gene, CDR1 is MNHEY and CDR2 is SMNVEV (reference sequence). This CDR3 reads CASSLKAGGVKTQYF. CDR3 DNA sequence: TGTGCCAGCAGTTTGAAAGCGGGAGGCGTGAAGACCCAGTACTTC.

This chain connects TRBV6-1 to TRBJ1-2; 10 bases fit TRBD1. Germline CDR1 reads MNHNS; CDR2 reads SASEGT. The trim removed 6 bases at V and 4 bases at J, leaving 8 bases unmatched. This CDR3 spans 15 amino acids. The CDR3, as DNA: TGTGCCAGCAGAACCCCCGGGACAGGGGCCTATGGCTACACCTTC. It yields the protein CASRTPGTGAYGYTF.

This rearrangement joins TRBV6-1 to TRBJ2-7; TRBD1 is a possible D gene (5 bases). The CDR3 consists of 14 residues. The germline V and J ends were trimmed by 0 bases and 5 bases, with 11 bases remaining between them. Germline CDR1 MNHNS, CDR2 SASEGT. CDR3 sequence reads: CASSEAYRSHEQYF. The CDR3 DNA is TGTGCCAGCAGTGAAGCTTACAGGTCCCACGAGCAGTACTTC.

The DNA of the CDR3 is TGTGCCAGTAGTACTAGCGAGAGACACAATGAGCAGTTCTTC. Protein: CASSTSERHNEQFF. The chain employs TRBV19 and TRBJ2-1, with TRBD2 as a possible D gene (6 bases). The V end was cut by 4 bases, the J end by 5 bases, with 12 bases between. This CDR3 spans 14 amino acids. Per germline, CDR1 LNHDA and CDR2 SQIVND (reference sequence). Full variable domain (remainder filled in from reference TRBV19 and TRBJ2-1): DGGITQSPKYLFRKEGQNVTLSCEQNLNHDAMYWYRQDPGQGLRLIYYSQIVNDFQKGDIAEGYSVSREKKESFPLTVTSAQKNPTAFYLCASSTSERHNEQFFGPGTRLTVL.

V gene TRBV11-2 combines with J gene TRBJ2-3, with 8 nucleotides matching TRBD2. The CDR3 length is 14 residues. Germline V CDR1 and CDR2: SGHAT, FQNNGV. V trimming: 6 bases; J trimming: 5 bases; junction bases outside the gene matches: 7. The CDR3 sequence is CASRMTGGVDTQYF. The CDR3 nucleotides are TGTGCCAGCAGAATGACCGGGGGGGTAGATACGCAGTATTTT.

The chain uses TRBV28 and TRBJ1-1; possibly TRBD1 for D (6 bases). Germline V gene sequence: CDR1 MDHEN, CDR2 SYDVKM. CDR3 length: 13 residues. Deletions cut 4 bases from V and 4 bases from J, with 10 bases between. CDR3 nucleotides: TGTGCCAGCAGTTCTCGGGGGCTCACTGAAGCTTTCTTT. Protein sequence: CASSSRGLTEAFF.

The J gene is TRBJ2-5, the V gene TRBV19; TRBD1 agrees at 7 bases. V trimming: 5 bases; J trimming: 3 bases; junction bases outside the gene matches: 3. The CDR3 spans 13 residues. In germline, CDR1 is LNHDA, CDR2 SQIVND (reference sequence). The chain's CDR3 is CASSLGTEETQYF. The CDR3 region has the DNA TGTGCCAGTAGTCTCGGGACAGAAGAGACCCAGTACTTC.

Note on this clone: The same CDR3 arises from other DNA sequences in this sample as well. The rearrangement joins TRBV28 to TRBJ1-2; D is possibly TRBD1 (5 bases). Germline loops: CDR1 MDHEN, CDR2 SYDVKM. Trimming cost V 5 bases and J 2 bases, with 9 bases left between them. This CDR3 region has 13 residues. CDR3 region: CASSPQVNYGYTF. In nucleotides, the CDR3 is TGTGCCAGCAGTCCACAGGTGAACTATGGCTACACCTTC.

The chain joins TRBV7-9 to TRBJ2-7; 8 bases agree with TRBD1. The ends lost 3 bases at V and 2 bases at J; junction bases unmatched: 12. CDR3 length: 17 amino acids. Germline assignment: CDR1 SEHNR and CDR2 FQNEAQ (reference sequence). CDR3 protein: CASSFTVGQGRTYEQYF. The CDR3 region has the DNA TGTGCCAGCAGCTTTACCGTCGGACAGGGTAGAACCTACGAGCAGTACTTC.

V and J are TRBV7-8 and TRBJ2-1; D gene ambiguous. V shed 2 bases and J shed 6 bases, with 14 bases lying between them. The CDR3 is 15 residues long. Germline lookup yields CDR1 SGHVS and CDR2 FQNEAQ. Here the CDR3 reads CASSLIGPLPNEQFF. As DNA, the CDR3 is TGTGCCAGCAGCTTAATAGGGCCTCTCCCCAATGAGCAGTTCTTC.

This clone was seen only a few times. DNA of the CDR3: TGTGCCAGCACATTAGGCTACGAGCAGTACTTC. The encoded protein is CASTLGYEQYF. The chain recombines TRBV2 with TRBJ2-7; D remains unclear. V was clipped by 7 bases and J by 3 bases, with 7 bases between them. The CDR3 has 11 amino acids. In germline, CDR1 is SNHLY, CDR2 FYNNEI.

The chain uses TRBV2 and TRBJ2-3; D may be TRBD1 (5 bases). The CDR3 has 13 residues. The V gene's germline CDR1 is SNHLY and CDR2 FYNNEI. The ends were cut back, 9 bases at V and 4 bases at J, with 14 bases in the middle. CDR3: CASVRASPDTQYF. The DNA of the CDR3 is TGTGCCAGTGTCAGGGCATCCCCAGATACGCAGTATTTT.

This clone was counted a few times. J is TRBJ1-4 and V is TRBV28; 7 nucleotides match TRBD1. The V gene's germline CDR1 is MDHEN and CDR2 SYDVKM. Trimming took 6 bases from V and 3 from J; bases not matched to a gene: 10. CDR3 length: 16 amino acids. The CDR3 coding sequence is TGTGCCAGCAGAAGACAGGGTGGGGGGGCTAATGAAAAACTGTTTTTT. Encoded protein: CASRRQGGGANEKLFF.

This rearrangement joins TRBV25-1 to TRBJ2-1; D gene unclear. Germline CDR1 and CDR2: MGHDK and SYGVNS. V shed 3 bases and J shed 0 bases, with 0 bases lying between them. The CDR3 consists of 12 residues. The CDR3 loop reads CASSDSYNEQFF. CDR3 nucleotide sequence: TGTGCCAGCAGTGACTCCTACAATGAGCAGTTCTTC.

The rearrangement uses TRBV6-1 and TRBJ2-1; D remains ambiguous. Germline V gene data show CDR1 as MNHNS and CDR2 as SASEGT. This CDR3 region has 15 residues. Between the trimmed V and J ends, which lost 8 bases and 1 base, there was a span of 15 bases. CDR3 DNA: TGTGCCAGCCACAAGGGAATAGAGTCCTACAATGAGCAGTTCTTC. Amino acid sequence: CASHKGIESYNEQFF.

This clone was detected ten times or more. V and J are TRBV6-6 and TRBJ2-7; D call uncertain. V was shortened by 4 bases and J by 3 bases, with 10 bases between the two germline ends. This CDR3 region has 13 residues. The germline CDR1 and CDR2 sequences are MNHNY and SVGAGI (reference sequence). The CDR3 reads CASSLWKGYEQYF. In DNA form, the CDR3 reads TGTGCCAGCAGTTTGTGGAAGGGCTACGAGCAGTACTTC.

The genes are TRBV2 and TRBJ1-5; a weak D match, TRBD1 (5 bases). The germline V and J ends were trimmed by 3 bases and 4 bases, with 10 bases remaining between them. There are 14 residues in the CDR3. The germline V gene encodes CDR1 SNHLY and CDR2 FYNNEI. CDR3 region: CASSDNGGNQPQHF. CDR3 bases: TGTGCCAGCAGTGATAACGGGGGAAATCAGCCCCAGCATTTT.

The CDR3 sequence is CASRGRGKNEQFF. The CDR3 region has the DNA TGTGCCAGCCGAGGGCGAGGGAAAAATGAGCAGTTCTTC. The chain links TRBV7-8 to TRBJ2-1; maybe TRBD2 (5 bases). The V gene lost 8 bases and the J gene lost 7 bases, with 15 bases spanning the gap. CDR3 length: 13 amino acids. CDR1 and CDR2 (germline): SGHVS, FQNEAQ.

The rearrangement links TRBV6-1 to TRBJ2-7; D might be TRBD2 (6 bases). This CDR3 region has 13 residues. The V end lost 9 bases, the J end lost 1 base, and 13 bases lay between the germline ends. Germline V gene data show CDR1 as MNHNS and CDR2 as SASEGT. The CDR3 protein is CASGGYPSYEQYF. As DNA, the CDR3 is TGTGCCAGTGGGGGGTATCCTTCCTACGAGCAGTACTTC.

The rearrangement joins TRBV2 to TRBJ2-7; 9 bases match TRBD2. CDR3 size: 16 residues. From germline, CDR1 is SNHLY and CDR2 FYNNEI. Trimming cost V 4 bases and J 2 bases; bases outside gene matches: 9. CDR3 bases: TGTGCCAGCAGTGTCACTAGCGGGTTTATAGCCTACGAGCAGTACTTC. Its protein product is CASSVTSGFIAYEQYF.

Of note for this clone: A much larger clone differs by one base, so this may be a read error. V and J are TRBV6-1 and TRBJ1-1, with D perhaps TRBD1 (6 bases). V lost 6 bases and J 3 bases, leaving 11 bases between the germline ends. Germline V CDR1 and CDR2: MNHNS, SASEGT. The CDR3 runs 13 residues. CDR3 residues: CASSWTEDTEAFF. CDR3 bases: TGTGCCAGCAGCTGGACAGAGGACACTGAAGCTTTCTTT.

The chain employs TRBV7-9 and TRBJ2-1, with TRBD2 matching over 10 bases. V shed 5 bases and J 5 bases; nucleotides not matched to a gene: 12. This CDR3 has 17 amino acids. In germline, CDR1 is SEHNR, CDR2 FQNEAQ (reference sequence). The CDR3 bases are TGTGCCAGCAGCCCCCTGCTAGCGGGAGTAGGTCACAATGAGCAGTTCTTC. Amino acids: CASSPLLAGVGHNEQFF.